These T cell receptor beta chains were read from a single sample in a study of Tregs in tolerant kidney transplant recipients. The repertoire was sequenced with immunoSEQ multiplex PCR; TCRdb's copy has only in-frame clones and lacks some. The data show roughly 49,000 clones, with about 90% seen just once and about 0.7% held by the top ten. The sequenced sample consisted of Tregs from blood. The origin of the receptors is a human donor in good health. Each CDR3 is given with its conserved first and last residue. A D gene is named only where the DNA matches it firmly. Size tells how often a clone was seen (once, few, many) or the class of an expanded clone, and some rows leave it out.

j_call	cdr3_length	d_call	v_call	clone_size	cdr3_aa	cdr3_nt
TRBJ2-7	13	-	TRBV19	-	CASSAGRSYEQYF	TGTGCCAGTAGTGCGGGACGGTCCTACGAGCAGTACTTC
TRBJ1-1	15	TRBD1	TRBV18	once	CASSAGTGANTEAFF	TGTGCCAGCTCCGCCGGGACAGGCGCGAACACTGAAGCTTTCTTT
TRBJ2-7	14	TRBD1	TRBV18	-	CASSPGQVRYEQYF	TGTGCCAGCTCGCCAGGACAGGTCCGCTACGAGCAGTACTTC
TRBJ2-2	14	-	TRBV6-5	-	CASSYRGSGGELFF	TGTGCCAGCAGTTACAGGGGGTCGGGCGGGGAGCTGTTTTTT
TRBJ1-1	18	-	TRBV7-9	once	CASSSPCGGGGKNTEAFF	TGTGCCAGCAGCTCGCCGTGCGGGGGCGGGGGTAAGAACACTGAAGCTTTCTTT
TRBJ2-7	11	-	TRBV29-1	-	CSAERGYEQYF	TGCAGCGCAGAGAGGGGATACGAGCAGTACTTC
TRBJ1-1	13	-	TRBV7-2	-	CASSLGRGLRAFF	TGTGCCAGCAGCTTAGGCCGGGGGCTAAGAGCTTTCTTT
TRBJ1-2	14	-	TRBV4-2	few	CASSQDLRVYGYTF	TGTGCCAGCAGCCAAGATCTCAGAGTCTATGGCTACACCTTC
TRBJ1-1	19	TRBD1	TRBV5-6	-	CASSVYRGYRLTVNTEAFF	TGTGCCAGCAGCGTCTACAGGGGGTACAGGCTCACGGTGAACACTGAAGCTTTCTTT
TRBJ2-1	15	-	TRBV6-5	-	CASSARGISYNEQFF	TGTGCCAGCAGCGCCAGGGGAATATCCTACAATGAGCAGTTCTTC
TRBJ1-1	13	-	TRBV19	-	CASSSRLGTEAFF	TGTGCCAGTAGTAGCAGGTTGGGCACTGAAGCTTTCTTT
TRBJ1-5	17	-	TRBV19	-	CASSIGFRRRGDQPQHF	TGTGCCAGTAGTATTGGTTTTCGTCGAAGGGGAGATCAGCCCCAGCATTTT
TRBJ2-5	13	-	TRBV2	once	CASSASSVETQYF	TGTGCCAGCAGTGCCTCTAGTGTCGAGACCCAGTACTTC
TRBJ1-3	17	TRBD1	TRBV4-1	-	CASSHPRQGESGNTIYF	TGCGCCAGCAGCCATCCAAGACAGGGCGAATCTGGAAACACCATATATTTT
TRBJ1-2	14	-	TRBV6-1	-	CASKSLGANYGYTF	TGTGCCAGCAAAAGCCTTGGAGCTAACTATGGCTACACCTTC
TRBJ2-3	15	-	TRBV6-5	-	CASSNTGPRTDTQYF	TGTGCCAGCAGCAATACCGGGCCCCGCACAGATACGCAGTATTTT
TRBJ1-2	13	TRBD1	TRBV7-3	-	CASSPQGGDGYTF	TGTGCCAGCAGTCCCCAGGGGGGCGATGGCTACACCTTC
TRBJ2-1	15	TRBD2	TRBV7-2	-	CATRRGLAGDNEQFF	TGTGCCACTCGTCGGGGACTAGCGGGAGACAATGAGCAGTTCTTC
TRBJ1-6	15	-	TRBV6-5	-	CASSYEGSRGSPLHF	TGTGCCAGCAGTTACGAAGGCTCGAGAGGTTCACCCCTCCACTTT
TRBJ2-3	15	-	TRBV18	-	CASSPLKPGPDTQYF	TGTGCCAGCTCACCACTGAAGCCCGGTCCAGATACGCAGTATTTT